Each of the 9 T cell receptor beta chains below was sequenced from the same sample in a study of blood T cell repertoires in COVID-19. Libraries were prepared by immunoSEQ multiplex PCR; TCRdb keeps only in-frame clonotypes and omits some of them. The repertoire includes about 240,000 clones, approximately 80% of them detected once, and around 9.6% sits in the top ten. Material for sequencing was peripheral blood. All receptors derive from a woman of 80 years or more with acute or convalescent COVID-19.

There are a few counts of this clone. The CDR3 sequence is CASSPRTGLNYGYTF. CDR3 in DNA: TGTGCCAGCAGCCCACGGACAGGGCTAAACTATGGCTACACCTTC. The chain recombines TRBV5-4 with TRBJ1-2, with 8 bases fitting TRBD1. The CDR3 has 15 residues. Germline CDR1 and CDR2: SGHNT and YYREEE (reference sequence). V shed 4 bases and J 2 bases; nucleotides not matched to a gene: 7.

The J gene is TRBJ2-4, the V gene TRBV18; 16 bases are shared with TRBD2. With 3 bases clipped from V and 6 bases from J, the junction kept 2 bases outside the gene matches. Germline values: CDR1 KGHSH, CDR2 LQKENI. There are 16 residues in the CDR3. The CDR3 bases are TGTGCCAGCTCACCCGGGACTAGCGGGGGGGCAAACATTCAGTACTTC. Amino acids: CASSPGTSGGANIQYF. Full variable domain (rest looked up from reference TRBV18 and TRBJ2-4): NAGVMQNPRHLVRRRGQEARLRCSPMKGHSHVYWYRQLPEEGLKFMVYLQKENIIDESGMPKERFSAEFPKEGPSILRIQQVVRGDSAAYFCASSPGTSGGANIQYFGAGTRLSVL.

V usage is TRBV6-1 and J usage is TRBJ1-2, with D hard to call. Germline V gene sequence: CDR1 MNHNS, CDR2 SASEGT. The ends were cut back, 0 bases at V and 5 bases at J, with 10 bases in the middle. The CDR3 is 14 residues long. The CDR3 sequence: CASSEAFQTYGYTF. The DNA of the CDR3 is TGTGCCAGCAGTGAAGCTTTCCAGACTTATGGCTACACCTTC.

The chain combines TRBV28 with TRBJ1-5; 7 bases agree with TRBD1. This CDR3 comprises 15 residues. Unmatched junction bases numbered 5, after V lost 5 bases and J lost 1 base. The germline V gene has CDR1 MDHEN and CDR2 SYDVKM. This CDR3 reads CASSGTVSSNQPQHF. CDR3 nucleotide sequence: TGTGCCAGCAGTGGGACAGTCTCCAGCAATCAGCCCCAGCATTTT. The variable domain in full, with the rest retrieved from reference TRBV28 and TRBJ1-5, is DVKVTQSSRYLVKRTGEKVFLECVQDMDHENMFWYRQDPGLGLRLIYFSYDVKMKEKGDIPEGYSVSREKKERFSLILESASTNQTSMYLCASSGTVSSNQPQHFGDGTRLSIL.

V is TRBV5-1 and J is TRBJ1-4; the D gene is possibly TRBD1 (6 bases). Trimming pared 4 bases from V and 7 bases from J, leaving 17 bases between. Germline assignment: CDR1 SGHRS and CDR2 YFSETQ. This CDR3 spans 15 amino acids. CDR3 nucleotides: TGCGCCAGCAGCGCAATAGGGGGAGAGAGTGAAAAACTGTTTTTT. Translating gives CASSAIGGESEKLFF.

The CDR3 DNA follows: TGCAGCGTTGGGACTCAAACACAGCAGTACTTC. Translating it yields CSVGTQTQQYF. The V and J genes are TRBV29-1 and TRBJ2-7; a possible D gene is TRBD2 (5 bases). V was cut by 4 bases and J by 8 bases, with 12 bases left in between. Germline V gene data show CDR1 as SQVTM and CDR2 as ANQGSEA. The CDR3 loop spans 11 amino acids.

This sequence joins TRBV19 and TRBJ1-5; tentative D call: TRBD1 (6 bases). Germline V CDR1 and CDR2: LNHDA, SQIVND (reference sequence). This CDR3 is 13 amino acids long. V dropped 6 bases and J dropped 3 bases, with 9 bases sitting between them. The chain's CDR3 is CASRWDNNQPQHF. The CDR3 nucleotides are TGTGCCAGTAGGTGGGACAACAATCAGCCCCAGCATTTT.

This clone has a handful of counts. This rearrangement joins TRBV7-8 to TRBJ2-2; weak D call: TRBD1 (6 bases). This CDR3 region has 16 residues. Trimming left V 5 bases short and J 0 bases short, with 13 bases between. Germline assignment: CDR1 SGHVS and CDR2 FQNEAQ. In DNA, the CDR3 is TGTGCCAGCAGCAAAAGGACAGCTACGAACACCGGGGAGCTGTTTTTT. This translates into CASSKRTATNTGELFF. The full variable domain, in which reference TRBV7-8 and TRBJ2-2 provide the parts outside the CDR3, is GAGVSQSPRYKVAKRGQDVALRCDPISGHVSLFWYQQALGQGPEFLTYFQNEAQLDKSGLPSDRFFAERPEGSVSTLKIQRTQQEDSAVYLCASSKRTATNTGELFFGEGSRLTVL.

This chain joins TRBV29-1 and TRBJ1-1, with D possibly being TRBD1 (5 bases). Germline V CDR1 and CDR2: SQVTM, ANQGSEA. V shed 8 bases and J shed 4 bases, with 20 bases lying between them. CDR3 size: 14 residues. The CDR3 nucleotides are TGCAGCCTCAACCGCGGGGGTTCGAGCACTGAAGCTTTCTTT. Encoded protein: CSLNRGGSSTEAFF.